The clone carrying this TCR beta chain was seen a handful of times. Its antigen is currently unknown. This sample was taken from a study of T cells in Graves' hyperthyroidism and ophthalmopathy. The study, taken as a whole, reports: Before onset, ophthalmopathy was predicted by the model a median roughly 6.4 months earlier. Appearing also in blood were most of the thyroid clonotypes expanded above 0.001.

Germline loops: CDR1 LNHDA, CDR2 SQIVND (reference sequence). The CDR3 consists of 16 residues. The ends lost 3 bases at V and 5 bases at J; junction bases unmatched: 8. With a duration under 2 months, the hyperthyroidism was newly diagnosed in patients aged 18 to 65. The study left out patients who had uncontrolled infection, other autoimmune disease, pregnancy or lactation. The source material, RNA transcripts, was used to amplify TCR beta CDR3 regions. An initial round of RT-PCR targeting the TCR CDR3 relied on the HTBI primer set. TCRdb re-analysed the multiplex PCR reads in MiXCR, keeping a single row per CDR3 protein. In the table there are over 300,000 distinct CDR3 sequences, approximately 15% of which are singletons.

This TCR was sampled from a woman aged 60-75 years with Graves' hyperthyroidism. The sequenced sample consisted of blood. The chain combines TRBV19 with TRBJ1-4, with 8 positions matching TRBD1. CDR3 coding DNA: TGTGCCAGTAGTATGTCCCAACGGACAGGGAATGAAAAACTGTTTTTT. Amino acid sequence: CASSMSQRTGNEKLFF. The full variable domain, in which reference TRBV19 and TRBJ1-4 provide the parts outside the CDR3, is DGGITQSPKYLFRKEGQNVTLSCEQNLNHDAMYWYRQDPGQGLRLIYYSQIVNDFQKGDIAEGYSVSREKKESFPLTVTSAQKNPTAFYLCASSMSQRTGNEKLFFGSGTQLSVL.